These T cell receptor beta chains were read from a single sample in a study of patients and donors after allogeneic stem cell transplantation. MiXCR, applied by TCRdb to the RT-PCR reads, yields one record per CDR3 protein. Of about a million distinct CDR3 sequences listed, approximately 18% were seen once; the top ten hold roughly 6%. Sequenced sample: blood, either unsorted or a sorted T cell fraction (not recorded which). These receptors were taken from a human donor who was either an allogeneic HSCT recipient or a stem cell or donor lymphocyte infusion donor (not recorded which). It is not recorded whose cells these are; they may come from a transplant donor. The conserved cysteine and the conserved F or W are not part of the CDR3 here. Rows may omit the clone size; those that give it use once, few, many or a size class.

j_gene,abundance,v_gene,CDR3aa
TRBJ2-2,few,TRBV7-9,ASSSLAGATGELF
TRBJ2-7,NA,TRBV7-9,ASSLRESYEQY
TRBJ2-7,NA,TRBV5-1,ASSLIRLAGTHEQY
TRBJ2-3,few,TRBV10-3,AISEPRSLTDTQY
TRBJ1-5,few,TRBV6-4,ASSDSPFGPQH
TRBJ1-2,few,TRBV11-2,ASSSSLQGDYGYT
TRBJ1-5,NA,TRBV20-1,SASGVRGNQPQH
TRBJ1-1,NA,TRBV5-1,ASSLGQGVGVNTEAF
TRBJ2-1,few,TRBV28,ATGLAGGLLF
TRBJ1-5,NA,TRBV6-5,ASSYGRADWPQH
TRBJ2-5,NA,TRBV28,ASSPTPRGTQY
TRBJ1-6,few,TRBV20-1,SARDEFQGRSYNSPLH
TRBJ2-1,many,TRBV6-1,ASSDPGLADNEQF
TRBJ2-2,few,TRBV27,ASSRIATGELF
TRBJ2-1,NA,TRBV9,ASSVAGGPGNEQF
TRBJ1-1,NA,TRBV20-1,SAKLDNHMNTEAF
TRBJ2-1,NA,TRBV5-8,ASSLGGSSSYNEQF
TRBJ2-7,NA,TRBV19,ASSTSGTGPYEQY
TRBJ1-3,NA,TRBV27,ASSSLGGVTGNTIY
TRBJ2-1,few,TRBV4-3,ASSQEFEEQF
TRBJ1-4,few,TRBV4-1,ASSQQGRGEKLF
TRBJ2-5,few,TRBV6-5,ASSYGVVGTQY
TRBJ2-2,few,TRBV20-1,SARALGGPQRGTGELF
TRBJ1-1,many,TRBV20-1,SARAITAYNTEAF
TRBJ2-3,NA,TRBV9,ASSPWPRDPDTQY
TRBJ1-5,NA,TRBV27,ASSFVADSSNQPQH
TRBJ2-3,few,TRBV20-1,SASPSGPDTQY
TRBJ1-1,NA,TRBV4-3,ASSQVGTAGLNTEAF
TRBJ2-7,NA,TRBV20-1,SARDPRTKRHEQY
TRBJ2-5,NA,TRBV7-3,ASSSGLTSETQY